These 6 T cell receptor beta chains were all obtained from the same sample, sequenced in a study of pediatric ulcerative colitis. Using immunoSEQ multiplex PCR, the repertoire was profiled, and TCRdb retains in-frame clones only, with some absent. The data contain 16,000 or so clones, over 65% of them singletons. Rectal tissue came from one to two pinch biopsies taken at colonoscopy. Sequenced: gut tissue. The receptors were sampled from a boy between 10 and 17 years old with moderate ulcerative colitis.

This chain uses TRBV10-1 with TRBJ1-5; 7 bases are a match to TRBD1. Germline assignment: CDR1 WNHNN and CDR2 SYGVQD (reference sequence). The V and J ends lost 9 bases and 0 bases, in that order; junction bases with no gene match: 8. The length of the CDR3 is 15 residues. CDR3 DNA sequence: TGCGCCAGAGACAGGGAGGGCCTTAGCAATCAGCCCCAGCATTTT. Translation gives CARDREGLSNQPQHF.

The J gene is TRBJ1-1, the V gene TRBV4-1, with a weak D call TRBD1 (5 bases). CDR3 length: 18 amino acids. Germline V lookup: CDR1 MGHRA, CDR2 YSYEKL. V was pared by 0 bases and J by 1 base, with 18 bases between. The CDR3 spells CASSQDWGGGVRNTEAFF. The DNA of the CDR3 is TGCGCCAGCAGCCAAGATTGGGGGGGTGGAGTGAGGAACACTGAAGCTTTCTTT.

Comment on this clone: Compared with germline, one end of the junction differs, possibly owing to a read error. The rearrangement uses TRBV4-1 and TRBJ2-7; D is uncertain. Germline lookup yields CDR1 MGHRA and CDR2 YSYEKL. The CDR3 has 16 residues. The CDR3 here is CANSLKIQVGTYEQYF. For the CDR3, the DNA is TGCGCCAACAGCCTAAAGATCCAGGTTGGGACCTACGAGCAGTACTTC.

The J gene is TRBJ1-6, the V gene TRBV6-1; tentatively, D is TRBD1 (5 bases). V lost 3 bases and J 5 bases, leaving 11 bases between the germline ends. Germline V gene lookup returns CDR1 MNHNS and CDR2 SASEGT. The CDR3 is 15 residues long. The CDR3 DNA follows: TGTGCCAGCAGTGAGGTTACAGGCAATAATTCACCCCTCCACTTT. It yields the protein CASSEVTGNNSPLHF.

The J gene is TRBJ2-5, the V gene TRBV11-3; TRBD2 matches 9 bases. CDR1 SGHNT and CDR2 YENEEA come from the germline V gene. The CDR3 contains 16 residues. V lost 5 bases, J lost 4 bases, and 11 bases stayed unmatched. The CDR3 loop is CASSERAGGPLETQYF. CDR3 in DNA: TGTGCCAGCAGCGAGCGGGCGGGGGGGCCCTTAGAGACCCAGTACTTC.

The gene calls are TRBV2 and TRBJ2-3; no reliable D call. Germline V lookup: CDR1 SNHLY, CDR2 FYNNEI. The CDR3 length is 13 residues. V gave up 4 bases and J gave up 0 bases, with 5 bases separating them. CDR3 in DNA: TGTGCCAGCAGTGGCCCCAGCACAGATACGCAGTATTTT. This sequence encodes CASSGPSTDTQYF.